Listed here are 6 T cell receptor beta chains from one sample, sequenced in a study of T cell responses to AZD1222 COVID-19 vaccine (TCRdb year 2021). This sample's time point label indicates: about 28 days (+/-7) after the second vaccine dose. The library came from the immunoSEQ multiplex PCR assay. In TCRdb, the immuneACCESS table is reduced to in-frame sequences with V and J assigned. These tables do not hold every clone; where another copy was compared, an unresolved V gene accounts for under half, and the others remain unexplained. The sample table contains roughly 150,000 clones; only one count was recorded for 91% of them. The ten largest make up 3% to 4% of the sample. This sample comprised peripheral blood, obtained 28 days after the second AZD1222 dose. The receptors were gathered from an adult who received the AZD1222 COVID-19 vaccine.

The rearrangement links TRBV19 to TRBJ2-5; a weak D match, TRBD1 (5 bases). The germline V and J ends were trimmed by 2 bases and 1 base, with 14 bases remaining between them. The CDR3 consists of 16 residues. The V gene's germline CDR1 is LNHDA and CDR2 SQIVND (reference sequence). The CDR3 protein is CASSIRGAVLQETQYF. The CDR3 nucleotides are TGTGCCAGTAGTATACGTGGGGCGGTTCTCCAAGAGACCCAGTACTTC.

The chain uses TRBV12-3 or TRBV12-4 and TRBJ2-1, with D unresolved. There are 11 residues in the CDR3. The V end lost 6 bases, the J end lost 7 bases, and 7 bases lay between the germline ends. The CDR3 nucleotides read TGTGCCAGCAGGGCAACAAATGAGCAGTTCTTC. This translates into CASRATNEQFF.

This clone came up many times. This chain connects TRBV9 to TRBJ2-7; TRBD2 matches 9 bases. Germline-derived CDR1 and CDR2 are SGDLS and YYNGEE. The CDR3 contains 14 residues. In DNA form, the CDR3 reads TGTGCTTCGGGGACTAGCTTGAGCTCCTACGAGCAGTACTTC. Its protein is CASGTSLSSYEQYF.

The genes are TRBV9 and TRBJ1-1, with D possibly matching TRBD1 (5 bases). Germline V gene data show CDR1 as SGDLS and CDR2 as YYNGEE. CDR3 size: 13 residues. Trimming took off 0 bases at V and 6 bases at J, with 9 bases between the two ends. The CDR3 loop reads CASSVVGGSEAFF. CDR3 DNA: TGTGCCAGCAGCGTAGTCGGGGGTTCTGAAGCTTTCTTT.

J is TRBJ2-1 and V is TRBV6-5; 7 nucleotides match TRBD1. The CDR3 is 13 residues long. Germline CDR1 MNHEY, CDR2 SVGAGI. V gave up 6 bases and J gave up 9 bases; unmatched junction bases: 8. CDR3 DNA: TGTGCCAGCAGGGCGACAGGGTATAGTGAGCAGTTCTTC. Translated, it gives CASRATGYSEQFF.

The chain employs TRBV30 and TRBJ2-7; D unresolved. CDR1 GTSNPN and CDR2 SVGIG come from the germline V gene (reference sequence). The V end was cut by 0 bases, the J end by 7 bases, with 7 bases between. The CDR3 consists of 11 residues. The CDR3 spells CAWSVGREQYF. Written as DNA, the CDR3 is TGTGCCTGGAGTGTAGGGCGGGAGCAGTACTTC. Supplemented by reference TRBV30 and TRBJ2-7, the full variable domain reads SQTIHQWPATLVQPVGSPLSLECTVEGTSNPNLYWYRQAAGRGLQLLFYSVGIGQISSEVPQNLSASRPQDRQFILSSKKLLLSDSGFYLCAWSVGREQYFGPGTRLTVT.